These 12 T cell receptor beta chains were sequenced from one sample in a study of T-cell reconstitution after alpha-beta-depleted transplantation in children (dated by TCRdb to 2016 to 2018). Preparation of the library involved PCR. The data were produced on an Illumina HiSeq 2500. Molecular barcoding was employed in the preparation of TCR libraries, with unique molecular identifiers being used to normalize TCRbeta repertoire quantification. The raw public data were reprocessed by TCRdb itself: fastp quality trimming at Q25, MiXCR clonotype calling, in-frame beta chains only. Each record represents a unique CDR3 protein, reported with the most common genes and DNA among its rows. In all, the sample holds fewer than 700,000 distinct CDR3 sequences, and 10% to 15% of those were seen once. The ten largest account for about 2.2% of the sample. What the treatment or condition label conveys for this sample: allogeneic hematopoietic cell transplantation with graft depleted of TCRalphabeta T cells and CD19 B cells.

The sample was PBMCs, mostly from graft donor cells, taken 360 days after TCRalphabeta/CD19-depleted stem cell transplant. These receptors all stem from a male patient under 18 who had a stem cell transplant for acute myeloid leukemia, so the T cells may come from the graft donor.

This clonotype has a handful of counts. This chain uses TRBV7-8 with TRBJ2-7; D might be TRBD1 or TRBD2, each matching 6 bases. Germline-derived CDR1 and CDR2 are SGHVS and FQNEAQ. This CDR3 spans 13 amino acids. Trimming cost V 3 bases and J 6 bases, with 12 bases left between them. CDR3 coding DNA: TGTGCCAGCAGCTTCCCGGGGGCTGGCGAGCAGTACTTC. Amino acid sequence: CASSFPGAGEQYF. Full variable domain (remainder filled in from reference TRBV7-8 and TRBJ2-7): GAGVSQSPRYKVAKRGQDVALRCDPISGHVSLFWYQQALGQGPEFLTYFQNEAQLDKSGLPSDRFFAERPEGSVSTLKIQRTQQEDSAVYLCASSFPGAGEQYFGPGTRLTVT.

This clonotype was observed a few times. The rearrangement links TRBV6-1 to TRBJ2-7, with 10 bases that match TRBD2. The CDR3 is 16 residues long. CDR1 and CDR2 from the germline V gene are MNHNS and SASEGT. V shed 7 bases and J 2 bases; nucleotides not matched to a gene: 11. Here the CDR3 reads CASNRLRTSGAYEQYF. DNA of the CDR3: TGTGCCAGCAATCGCTTAAGGACTAGCGGCGCCTACGAGCAGTACTTC.

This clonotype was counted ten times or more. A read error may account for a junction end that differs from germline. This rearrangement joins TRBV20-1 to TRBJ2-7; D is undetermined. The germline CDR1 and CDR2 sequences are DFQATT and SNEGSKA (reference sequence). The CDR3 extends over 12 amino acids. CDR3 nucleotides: TGCAGTGCCGGATCCTATGTCTACGCGCAGTACTTC. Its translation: CSAGSYVYAQYF.

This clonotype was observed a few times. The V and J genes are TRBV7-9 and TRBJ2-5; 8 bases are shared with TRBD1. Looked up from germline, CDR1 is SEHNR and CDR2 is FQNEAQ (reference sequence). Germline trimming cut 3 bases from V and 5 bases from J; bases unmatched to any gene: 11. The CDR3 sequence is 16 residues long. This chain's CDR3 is CASSFPRGQGEETQYF. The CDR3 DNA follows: TGTGCCAGCAGCTTCCCACGCGGACAGGGCGAGGAGACCCAGTACTTC.

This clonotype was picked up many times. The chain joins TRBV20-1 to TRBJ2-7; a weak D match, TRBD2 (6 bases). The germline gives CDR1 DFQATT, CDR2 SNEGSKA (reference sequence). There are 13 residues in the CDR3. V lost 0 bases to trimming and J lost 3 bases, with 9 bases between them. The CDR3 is CSARDVTSYEQYF. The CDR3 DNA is TGCAGTGCTAGAGACGTGACTAGCTACGAGCAGTACTTC.

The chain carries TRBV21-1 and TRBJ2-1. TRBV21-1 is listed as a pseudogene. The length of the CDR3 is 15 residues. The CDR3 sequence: CASSNSASSYNEQFF. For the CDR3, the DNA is TGTGCCAGCAGCAACAGCGCGAGCTCCTACAATGAGCAGTTCTTC.

The CDR3 DNA reads TGTGCCACCCGGCAGGGTTTCTACAATGAGCAGTTCTTC. It encodes CATRQGFYNEQFF. The chain has TRBV7-9 and TRBJ2-1, with D tentatively TRBD1 (5 bases). Trimming took 10 bases from V and 3 from J, leaving 13 bases between them. CDR3 length: 13 residues. CDR1 and CDR2 (germline): SEHNR, FQNEAQ (reference sequence).

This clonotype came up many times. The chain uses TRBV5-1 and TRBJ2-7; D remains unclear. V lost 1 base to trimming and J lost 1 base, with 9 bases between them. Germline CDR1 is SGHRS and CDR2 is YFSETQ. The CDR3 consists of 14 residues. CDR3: CASSLSANSYEQYF. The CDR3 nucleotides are TGCGCCAGCAGCTTGAGTGCTAATTCCTACGAGCAGTACTTC.

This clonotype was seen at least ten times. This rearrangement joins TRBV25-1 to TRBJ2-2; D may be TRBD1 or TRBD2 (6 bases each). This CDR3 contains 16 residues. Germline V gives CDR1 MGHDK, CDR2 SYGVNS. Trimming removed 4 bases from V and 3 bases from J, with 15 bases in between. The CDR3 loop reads CASSGRGPTYTGELFF. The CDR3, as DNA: TGTGCCAGCAGTGGTCGGGGGCCCACTTACACCGGGGAGCTGTTTTTT.

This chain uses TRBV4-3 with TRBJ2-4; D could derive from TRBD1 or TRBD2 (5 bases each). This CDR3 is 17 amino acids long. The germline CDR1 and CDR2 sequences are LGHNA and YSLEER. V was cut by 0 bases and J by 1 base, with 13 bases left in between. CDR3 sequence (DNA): TGCGCCAGCAGCCAAGATCCGGTAGGGACCGCCAAAAACATTCAGTACTTC. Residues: CASSQDPVGTAKNIQYF.

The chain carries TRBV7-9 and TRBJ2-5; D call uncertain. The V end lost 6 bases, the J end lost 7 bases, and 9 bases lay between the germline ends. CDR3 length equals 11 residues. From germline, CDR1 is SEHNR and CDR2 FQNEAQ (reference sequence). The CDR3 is CASSLSATQYF. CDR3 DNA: TGTGCCAGCAGTTTAAGCGCGACCCAGTACTTC.

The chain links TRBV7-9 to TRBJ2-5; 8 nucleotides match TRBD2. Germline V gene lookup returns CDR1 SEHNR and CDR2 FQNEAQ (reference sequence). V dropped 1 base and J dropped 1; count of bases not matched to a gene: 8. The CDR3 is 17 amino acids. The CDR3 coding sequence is TGTGCCAGCAGCTTAGACAGGAGCGGGAGACCCCAAGAGACCCAGTACTTC. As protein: CASSLDRSGRPQETQYF.